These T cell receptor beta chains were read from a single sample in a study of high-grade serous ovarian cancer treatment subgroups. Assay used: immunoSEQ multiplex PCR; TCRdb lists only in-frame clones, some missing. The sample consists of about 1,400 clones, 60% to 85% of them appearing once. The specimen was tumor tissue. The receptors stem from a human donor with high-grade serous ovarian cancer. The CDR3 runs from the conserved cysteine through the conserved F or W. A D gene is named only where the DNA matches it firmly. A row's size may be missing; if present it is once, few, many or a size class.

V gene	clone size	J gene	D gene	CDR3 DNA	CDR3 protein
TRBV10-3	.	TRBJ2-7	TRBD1	TGTGCCATCAGTGACCCCGCGGGACAGGATAGTTACGAGCAGTACTTC	CAISDPAGQDSYEQYF
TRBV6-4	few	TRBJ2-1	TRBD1	TGTGCCAGCAGCCGTGACAGGGAGAGCTCCTACAATGAGCAGTTCTTC	CASSRDRESSYNEQFF
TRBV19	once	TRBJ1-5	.	TGTGCCAGTAGTACTCCGGTTAGCAATCAGCCCCAGCATTTT	CASSTPVSNQPQHF
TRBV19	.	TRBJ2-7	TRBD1	TGTGCCAGTGGATCAGGGGGCAACTACGAGCAGTACTTC	CASGSGGNYEQYF
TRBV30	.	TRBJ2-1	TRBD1	TGTGCCTGGAGTCTCATGGACAGGGGCGCAGGTGAGCAGTTCTTC	CAWSLMDRGAGEQFF
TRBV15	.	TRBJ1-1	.	TGTGCCACCAGCAGGGGGTGGGGGGGTATTGGGGGGAACACTGAAGCTTTCTTT	CATSRGWGGIGGNTEAFF
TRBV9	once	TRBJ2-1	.	TGTGCCAGCAGCGTAGGCAGGGTCTTAGTGGATGAGCAGTTCTTC	CASSVGRVLVDEQFF
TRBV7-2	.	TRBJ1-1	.	TGTGCCAGCAGCCTTCGGCCCCACGGGGGGTCATACACTGAAGCTTTCTTT	CASSLRPHGGSYTEAFF
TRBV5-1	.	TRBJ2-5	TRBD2	TGCGCCAGCACCCCTTGGGGGGGTGAGGGGACGGAGACCCAGTACTTC	CASTPWGGEGTETQYF
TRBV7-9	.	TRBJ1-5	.	TGTGCCAGCAGCTTAGGACAGTCGGATCAGCCCCAGCATTTT	CASSLGQSDQPQHF
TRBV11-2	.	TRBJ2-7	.	TGTGCCAGCAGCCTCACCGGAGGATCCTACGAGCAGTACTTC	CASSLTGGSYEQYF
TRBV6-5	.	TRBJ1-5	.	TGTGCCAGCAGTGAGGCCGGGACGGGCCAGCCCCAGCATTTT	CASSEAGTGQPQHF
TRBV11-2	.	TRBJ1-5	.	TGTGCCAGCAGCTTAGACTTTTATAGCAATCAGCCCCAGCATTTT	CASSLDFYSNQPQHF
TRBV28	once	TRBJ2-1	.	TGTGCCAGCAGTTTTGTCAATGAGCAGTTCTTC	CASSFVNEQFF
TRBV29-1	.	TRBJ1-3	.	TGCAGCGTCGCGACCAATCTCGACTCTGGAAACACCATATATTTT	CSVATNLDSGNTIYF
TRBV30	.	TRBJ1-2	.	TGTGCCTGGAGTCGGGGCCAGGGACATGGCTACACCTTC	CAWSRGQGHGYTF
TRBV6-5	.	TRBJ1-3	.	TGTGCCAGCACCCCACGGCGTCCCTCTGGAAACACCATATATTTT	CASTPRRPSGNTIYF
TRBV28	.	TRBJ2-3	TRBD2	TGTGCCAGCAGTGCCGGGACTAGCGGGGTCGCGGAAAAGTATTTT	CASSAGTSGVAEKYF
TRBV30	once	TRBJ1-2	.	TGTGCCTGGAGTGAGGACAGATATGGCTACACCTTC	CAWSEDRYGYTF
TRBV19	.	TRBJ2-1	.	TGTGCCAGTAGTATAGAGGCCCTTGCCAGGGACGTATGGGGCAATGAGCAGTTCTTC	CASSIEALARDVWGNEQFF
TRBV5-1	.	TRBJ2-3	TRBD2	TGCGCCAGCAGCCGCGATCCTAGCGGGGGGACGACAGATACGCAGTATTTT	CASSRDPSGGTTDTQYF
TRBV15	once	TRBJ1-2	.	TGTGCCACCAGCAGAGAGGGGGCCCGGGGCCCTGGGGGCTACACCTTC	CATSREGARGPGGYTF
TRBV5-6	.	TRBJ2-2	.	TGTGCCAGCAGCTTCCCTCAGGGGCCCTCGAACACCGGGGAGCTGTTTTTT	CASSFPQGPSNTGELFF
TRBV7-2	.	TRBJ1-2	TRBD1	TGTGCCAGCAGCCTGGTCCGGGACAGGGGAGGCCATGGCTACACCTTC	CASSLVRDRGGHGYTF
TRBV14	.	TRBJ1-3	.	TGTGCCAGCAGCCAGTTGGGGGGCGCGGGTTCTGGAAACACCATATATTTT	CASSQLGGAGSGNTIYF
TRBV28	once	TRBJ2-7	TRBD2	TGTGCCAGCAGTGGTAGCGGGTTACGCTACGAGCAGTACTTC	CASSGSGLRYEQYF
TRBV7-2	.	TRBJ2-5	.	TGTGCCAGCAGCGCAATATACACCCCTCAAGAGACCCAGTACTTC	CASSAIYTPQETQYF
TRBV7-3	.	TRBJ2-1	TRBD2	TGTGCCAGCAGCCCCGGCAGCGGGAGGGCCAATGAGCAGTTCTTC	CASSPGSGRANEQFF
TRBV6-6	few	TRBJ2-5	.	TGTGCCAGCAGTGGAACAGGGTTCCCCCAAGAGACCCAGTACTTC	CASSGTGFPQETQYF
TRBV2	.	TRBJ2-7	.	TGTGCCAGCAGGGACGGGGCGCTCGACGAGCAGTACTTC	CASRDGALDEQYF
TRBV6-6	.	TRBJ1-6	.	TGTGCCAGCAGAAACGCGGGCCGGGACACGAATTCACCCCTCCACTTT	CASRNAGRDTNSPLHF
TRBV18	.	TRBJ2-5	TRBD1	TGTGCCAGCTCACCTTCACCGGGACAGGTGGAAATGGAGACCCAGTACTTC	CASSPSPGQVEMETQYF